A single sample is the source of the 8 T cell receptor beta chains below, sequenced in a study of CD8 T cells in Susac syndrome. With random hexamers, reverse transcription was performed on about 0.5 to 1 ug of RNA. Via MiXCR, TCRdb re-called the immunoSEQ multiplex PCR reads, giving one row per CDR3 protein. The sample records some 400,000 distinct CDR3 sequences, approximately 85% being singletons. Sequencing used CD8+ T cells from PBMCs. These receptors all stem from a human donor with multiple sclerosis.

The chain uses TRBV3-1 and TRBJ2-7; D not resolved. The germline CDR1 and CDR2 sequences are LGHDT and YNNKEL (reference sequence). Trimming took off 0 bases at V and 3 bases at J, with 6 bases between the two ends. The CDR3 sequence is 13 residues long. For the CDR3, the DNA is TGTGCCAGCAGCCAAGAGTACGGCTACGAGCAGTACTTC. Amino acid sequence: CASSQEYGYEQYF.

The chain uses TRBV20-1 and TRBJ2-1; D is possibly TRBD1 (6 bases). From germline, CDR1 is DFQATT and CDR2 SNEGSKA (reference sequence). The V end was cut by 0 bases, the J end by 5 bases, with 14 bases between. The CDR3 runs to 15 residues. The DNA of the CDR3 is TGCAGTGCTAGAGACAGGGGTGAGTTGGACAATGAGCAGTTCTTC. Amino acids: CSARDRGELDNEQFF.

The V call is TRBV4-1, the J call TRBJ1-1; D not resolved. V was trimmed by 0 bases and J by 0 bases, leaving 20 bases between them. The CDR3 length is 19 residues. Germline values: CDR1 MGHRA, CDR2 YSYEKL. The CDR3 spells CASSQDPMLEGLMNTEAFF. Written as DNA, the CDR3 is TGCGCCAGCAGCCAAGATCCAATGTTAGAAGGGTTAATGAACACTGAAGCTTTCTTT.

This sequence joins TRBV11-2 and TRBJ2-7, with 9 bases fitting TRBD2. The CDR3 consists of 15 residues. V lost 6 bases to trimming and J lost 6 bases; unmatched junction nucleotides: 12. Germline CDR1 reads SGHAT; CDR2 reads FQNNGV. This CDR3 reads CASSSTLREGGEQYF. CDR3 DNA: TGTGCCAGCAGTTCCACCCTGCGGGAGGGGGGCGAGCAGTACTTC.

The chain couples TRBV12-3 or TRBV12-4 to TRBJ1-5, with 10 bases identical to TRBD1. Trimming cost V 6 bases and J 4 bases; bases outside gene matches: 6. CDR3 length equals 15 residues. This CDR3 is CASRLTGGPNQPQHF. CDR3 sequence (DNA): TGTGCCAGCAGATTGACAGGGGGCCCTAATCAGCCCCAGCATTTT.

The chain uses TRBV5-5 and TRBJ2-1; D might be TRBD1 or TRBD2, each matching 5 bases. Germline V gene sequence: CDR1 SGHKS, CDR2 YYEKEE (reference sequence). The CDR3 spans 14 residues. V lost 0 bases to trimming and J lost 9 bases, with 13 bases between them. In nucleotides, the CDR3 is TGTGCCAGCAGCTTGGATCTGGGGACCGGTGAGCAGTTCTTC. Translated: CASSLDLGTGEQFF.

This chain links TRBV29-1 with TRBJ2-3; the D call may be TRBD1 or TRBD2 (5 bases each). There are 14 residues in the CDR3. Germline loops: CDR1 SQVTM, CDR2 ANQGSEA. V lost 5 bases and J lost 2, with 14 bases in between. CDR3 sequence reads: CSVRLGTFTDTQYF. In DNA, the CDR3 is TGCAGCGTTAGGCTTGGGACCTTCACAGATACGCAGTATTTT.

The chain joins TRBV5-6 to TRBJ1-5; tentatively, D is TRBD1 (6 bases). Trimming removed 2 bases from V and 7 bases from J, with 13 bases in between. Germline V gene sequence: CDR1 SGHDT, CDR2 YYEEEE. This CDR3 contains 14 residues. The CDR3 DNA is TGTGCCAGCAGCTTTTCAGGGGCAAGACAGCCCCAGCATTTT. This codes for CASSFSGARQPQHF.